The rows below give T cell receptor beta chains drawn from one sample of a study of cytomegalovirus exposure and HLA in healthy donors. Libraries were prepared by immunoSEQ multiplex PCR; TCRdb keeps only in-frame clonotypes and omits some of them. This sample yields roughly 190,000 clones, of which approximately 85% are seen a single time; under 0.9% belongs to the top ten. What was sequenced was PBMCs. Source of these receptors: a woman aged 18-29 years in good health and CMV-seronegative. CDR3s include the opening cysteine and the closing phenylalanine or tryptophan. The D gene is left open where the match is weak. For some rows the clone size is stated as once, few or many, or as a class when expanded; others skip it.

d_call	v_call	j_call	clone_size	cdr3_aa	cdr3_nt
NA	TRBV6-1	TRBJ1-1	NA	CASSEALDSYMNTEAFF	TGTGCCAGCAGTGAAGCGTTGGACAGTTACATGAACACTGAAGCTTTCTTT
TRBD1	TRBV5-1	TRBJ1-4	NA	CASSLGDRAGEKLFF	TGCGCCAGCAGCTTGGGGGACAGGGCTGGTGAAAAACTGTTTTTT
NA	TRBV5-1	TRBJ1-1	NA	CASSLAGENTEAFF	TGCGCCAGCAGCTTGGCGGGGGAAAACACTGAAGCTTTCTTT
NA	TRBV7-3	TRBJ1-2	NA	CASSCSGGGPTF	TGTGCCAGCAGCTGCTCCGGGGGGGGGCCCACCTTC
NA	TRBV4-2	TRBJ2-6	NA	CASSQEKGAKVSGANVLTF	TGTGCCAGCAGCCAAGAAAAGGGAGCTAAGGTTTCTGGGGCCAACGTCCTGACTTTC
TRBD2	TRBV11-1	TRBJ2-3	once	CASSSGLAGTDTQYF	TGTGCCAGCAGCTCGGGACTAGCGGGGACAGATACGCAGTATTTT
TRBD2	TRBV11-3	TRBJ2-1	NA	CASSPRGSGPYNEQFF	TGTGCCAGCAGCCCGCGGGGGAGCGGGCCTTACAATGAGCAGTTCTTC
TRBD1	TRBV5-6	TRBJ2-5	NA	CASSLTGGETQYF	TGTGCCAGCAGCTTGACAGGGGGCGAGACCCAGTACTTC
NA	TRBV10-1	TRBJ1-5	NA	CASSESRGARPQHF	TGCGCCAGCAGTGAGTCCAGGGGAGCACGGCCCCAGCATTTT
TRBD1	TRBV2	TRBJ2-3	NA	CASSEAGQGSDTQYF	TGTGCCAGCAGTGAAGCGGGACAGGGCTCAGATACGCAGTATTTT
TRBD1	TRBV9	TRBJ1-1	once	CASSVDPRDRGHGNTEAFF	TGTGCCAGCAGCGTAGACCCGCGGGACAGGGGGCATGGGAACACTGAAGCTTTCTTT
NA	TRBV27	TRBJ2-5	once	CASSPIFEQETQYF	TGTGCCAGCAGTCCGATATTCGAGCAAGAGACCCAGTACTTC
NA	TRBV6-5	TRBJ1-6	NA	CASELTGGDNSPLHF	TGTGCCTCAGAATTGACGGGGGGAGATAATTCACCCCTCCACTTT
TRBD1	TRBV29-1	TRBJ1-6	NA	CSVPNHPRAGTVSFVANSPLHF	TGCAGCGTCCCCAATCACCCTAGGGCAGGGACAGTGTCTTTTGTTGCAAATTCACCCCTCCACTTT
TRBD2	TRBV7-6	TRBJ2-5	once	CASRAGSGRAETQYF	TGTGCCAGCAGGGCAGGTAGCGGGAGGGCCGAGACCCAGTACTTC
TRBD2	TRBV18	TRBJ2-1	few	CASSPDSGGAPEQFF	TGTGCCAGCTCACCAGATAGCGGGGGGGCTCCGGAGCAGTTCTTC
TRBD1	TRBV19	TRBJ2-3	NA	CASSIDDRGTDTQYF	TGTGCCAGTAGTATAGACGACAGGGGCACAGATACGCAGTATTTT
TRBD2	TRBV27	TRBJ2-3	NA	CASSLGRASGTITDTQYF	TGTGCCAGCAGTTTAGGGAGGGCTAGCGGGACCATCACAGATACGCAGTATTTT
TRBD2	TRBV18	TRBJ2-1	NA	CASSPPGLAGVISYNEQFF	TGTGCCAGCTCACCACCGGGACTAGCGGGGGTGATATCCTACAATGAGCAGTTCTTC
TRBD1	TRBV6-1	TRBJ1-5	NA	CASSDQDRANQPQHF	TGTGCCAGCAGTGACCAGGACAGGGCAAATCAGCCCCAGCATTTT
TRBD2	TRBV28	TRBJ2-7	NA	CASSLVGGRAVYEQYF	TGTGCCAGCAGTTTAGTCGGCGGGAGGGCCGTCTACGAGCAGTACTTC
TRBD1	TRBV28	TRBJ1-3	NA	CASSRTGWVYTIYF	TGTGCCAGCAGTCGGACAGGGTGGGTTTACACCATATATTTT